This T cell receptor beta chain originates from a study of fetal regulatory T cell absence and autoimmunity. The study's findings and limits: Some top pancreas TCR clones were over 85-fold enriched versus cord blood. Pancreas and cord blood did not differ much in TRB family usage. In IPEX syndrome, oligoclonal enrichment was read as supporting prenatal antigen-driven autoimmunity in the pancreas.

The method was immunoSEQ multiplex PCR; TCRdb's version includes in-frame clones alone and lacks a portion of them. Among 95,000 to 100,000 clones listed, about three quarters were seen once. The V and J ends lost 6 bases and 4 bases, in that order; junction bases with no gene match: 13. CDR3 size: 15 residues. Germline V gene sequence: CDR1 SGDLS, CDR2 YYNGEE. This clone was observed a single time. What it binds is unknown. What was sequenced was pancreas tissue. The source is a male donor with IPEX syndrome. The chain uses TRBV9 and TRBJ2-7; 7 bases are shared with TRBD2. CDR3 coding DNA: TGTGCCAGCACTCCCTCCGCGGGGGTGGGGTACGAGCAGTACTTC. Protein product: CASTPSAGVGYEQYF. Full variable domain (outside the CDR3, taken from reference TRBV9 and TRBJ2-7): DSGVTQTPKHLITATGQRVTLRCSPRSGDLSVYWYQQSLDQGLQFLIQYYNGEERAKGNILERFSAQQFPDLHSELNLSSLELGDSALYFCASTPSAGVGYEQYFGPGTRLTVT.